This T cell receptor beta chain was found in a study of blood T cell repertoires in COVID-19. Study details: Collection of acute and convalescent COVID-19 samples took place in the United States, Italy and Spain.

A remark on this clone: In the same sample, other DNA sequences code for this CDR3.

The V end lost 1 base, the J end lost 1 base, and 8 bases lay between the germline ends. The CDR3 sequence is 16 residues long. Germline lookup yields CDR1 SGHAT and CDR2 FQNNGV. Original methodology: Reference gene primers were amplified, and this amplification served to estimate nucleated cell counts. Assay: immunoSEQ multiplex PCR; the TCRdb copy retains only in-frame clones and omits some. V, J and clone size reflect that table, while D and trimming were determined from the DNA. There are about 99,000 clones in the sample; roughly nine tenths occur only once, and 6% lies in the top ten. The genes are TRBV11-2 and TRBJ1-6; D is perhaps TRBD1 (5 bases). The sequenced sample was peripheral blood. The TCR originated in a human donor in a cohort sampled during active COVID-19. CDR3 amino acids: CASSLGGGSYNSPLHF. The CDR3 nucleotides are TGTGCCAGCAGCTTAGGGGGGGGGTCCTATAATTCACCCCTCCACTTT. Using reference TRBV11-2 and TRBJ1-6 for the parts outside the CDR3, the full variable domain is EAGVAQSPRYKIIEKRQSVAFWCNPISGHATLYWYQQILGQGPKLLIQFQNNGVVDDSQLPKDRFSAERLKGVDSTLKIQPAKLEDSAVYLCASSLGGGSYNSPLHFGNGTRLTVT.